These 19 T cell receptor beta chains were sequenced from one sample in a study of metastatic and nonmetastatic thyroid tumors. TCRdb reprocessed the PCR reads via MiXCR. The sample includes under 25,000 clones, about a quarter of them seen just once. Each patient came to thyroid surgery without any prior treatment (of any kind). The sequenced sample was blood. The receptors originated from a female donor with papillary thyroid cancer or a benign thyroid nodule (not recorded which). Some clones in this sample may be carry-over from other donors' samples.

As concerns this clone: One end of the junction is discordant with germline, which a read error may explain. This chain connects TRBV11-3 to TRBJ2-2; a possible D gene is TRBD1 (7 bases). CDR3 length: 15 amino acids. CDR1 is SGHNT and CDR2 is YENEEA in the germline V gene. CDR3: CASISAGGNTGELFF. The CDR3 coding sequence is TGTGCCAGCATCTCCGCAGGGGGGAACACCGGGGAGCTTTTTTTT.

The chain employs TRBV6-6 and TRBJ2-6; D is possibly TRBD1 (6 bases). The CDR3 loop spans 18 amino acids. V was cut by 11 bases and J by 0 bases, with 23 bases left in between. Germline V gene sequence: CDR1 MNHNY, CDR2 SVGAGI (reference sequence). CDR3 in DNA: TGTGCCGCCCGGTCTGGCAGGGGCCCCCGCTCTGGGGCCAACGTCCTGACTTTC. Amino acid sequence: CAARSGRGPRSGANVLTF.

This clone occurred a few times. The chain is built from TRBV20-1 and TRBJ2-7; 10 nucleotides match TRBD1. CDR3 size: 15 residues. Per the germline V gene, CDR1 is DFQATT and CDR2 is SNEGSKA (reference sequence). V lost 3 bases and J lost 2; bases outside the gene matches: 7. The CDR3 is CSASAGQGGPYEQYF. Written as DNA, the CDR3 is TGCAGTGCTAGTGCCGGACAGGGGGGGCCCTACGAGCAGTACTTC.

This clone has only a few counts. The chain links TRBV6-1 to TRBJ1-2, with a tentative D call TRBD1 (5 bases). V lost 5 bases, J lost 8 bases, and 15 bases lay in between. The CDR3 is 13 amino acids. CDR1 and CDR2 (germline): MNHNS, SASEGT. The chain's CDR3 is CASSRDWDQGYTF. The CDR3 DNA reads TGTGCCAGCAGTCGGGACTGGGACCAAGGCTACACCTTC.

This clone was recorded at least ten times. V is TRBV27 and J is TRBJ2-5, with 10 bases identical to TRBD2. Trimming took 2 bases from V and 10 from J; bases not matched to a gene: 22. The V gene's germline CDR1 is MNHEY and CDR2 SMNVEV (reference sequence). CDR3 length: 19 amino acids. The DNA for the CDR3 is TGTGCCAGCAGTTTAAGGCTAGCGGGAGCCAGAGCAGGGGACGGGATCCAGTACTTC. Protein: CASSLRLAGARAGDGIQYF.

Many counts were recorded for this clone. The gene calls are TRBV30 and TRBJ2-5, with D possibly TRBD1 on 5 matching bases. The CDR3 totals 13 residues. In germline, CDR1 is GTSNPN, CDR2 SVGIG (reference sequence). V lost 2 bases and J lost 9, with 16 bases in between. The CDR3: CAWSTQDKASQYF. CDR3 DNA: TGTGCCTGGAGTACCCAGGACAAGGCGTCCCAGTACTTC.

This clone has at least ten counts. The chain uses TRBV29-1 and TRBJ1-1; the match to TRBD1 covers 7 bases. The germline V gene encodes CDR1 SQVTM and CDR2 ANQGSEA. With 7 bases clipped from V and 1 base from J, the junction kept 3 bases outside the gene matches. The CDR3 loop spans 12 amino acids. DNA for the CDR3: TGCAGCGCTGGACAGGCGAACACTGAAGCTTTCTTT. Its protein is CSAGQANTEAFF. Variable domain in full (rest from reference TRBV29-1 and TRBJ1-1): SAVISQKPSRDICQRGTSLTIQCQVDSQVTMMFWYRQQPGQSLTLIATANQGSEATYESGFVIDKFPISRPNLTFSTLTVSNMSPEDSSIYLCSAGQANTEAFFGQGTRLTVV.

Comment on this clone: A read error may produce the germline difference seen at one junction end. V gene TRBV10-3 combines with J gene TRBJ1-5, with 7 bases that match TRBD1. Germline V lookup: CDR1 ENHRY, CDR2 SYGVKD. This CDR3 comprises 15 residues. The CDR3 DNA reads TGTGCCATCAGTTATGACAGGGACAGCAATAAGCCCCAGCATTTT. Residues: CAISYDRDSNKPQHF.

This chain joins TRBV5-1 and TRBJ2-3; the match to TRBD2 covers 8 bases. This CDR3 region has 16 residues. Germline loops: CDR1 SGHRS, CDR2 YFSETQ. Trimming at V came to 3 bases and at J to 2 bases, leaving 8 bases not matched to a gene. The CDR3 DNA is TGCGCCAGCAGCTCAGTGACTAGCGCGAACACAGATACGCAGTATTTT. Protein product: CASSSVTSANTDTQYF.

The CDR3 loop is CASSSGTSYIRSTDTQYF. The CDR3 region has the DNA TGCGCCAGCAGCTCTGGGACTAGCTACATCAGGAGCACAGATACGCAGTATTTT. The chain carries TRBV4-1 and TRBJ2-3, with 9 bases lining up with TRBD2. V shed 5 bases, J shed 0 bases, and the junction held 12 bases outside the gene matches. The germline gives CDR1 MGHRA, CDR2 YSYEKL. The CDR3 runs 18 residues.

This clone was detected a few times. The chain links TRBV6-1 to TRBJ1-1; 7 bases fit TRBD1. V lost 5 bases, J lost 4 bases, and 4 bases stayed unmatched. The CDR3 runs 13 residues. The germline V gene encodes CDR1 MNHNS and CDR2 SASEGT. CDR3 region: CASSRAGGTEAFF. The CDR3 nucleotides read TGTGCCAGCAGTCGAGCAGGGGGCACTGAAGCTTTCTTT.

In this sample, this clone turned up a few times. The CDR3 sequence is CATGLADQSGELFF. CDR3 coding DNA: TGTGCCACCGGACTAGCGGATCAAAGCGGGGAGCTGTTTTTT. The chain couples TRBV24-1 to TRBJ2-2; 10 bases are shared with TRBD2. CDR3 length: 14 residues. Germline trimming cut 9 bases from V and 7 bases from J; bases unmatched to any gene: 7. Germline CDR1 KGHDR, CDR2 SFDVKD.

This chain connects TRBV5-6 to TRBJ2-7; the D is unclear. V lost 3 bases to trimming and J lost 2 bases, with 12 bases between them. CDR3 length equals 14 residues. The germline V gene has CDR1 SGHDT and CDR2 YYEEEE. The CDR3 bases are TGTGCCAGCAGCTCCCTGGGCGGCACCTACGAGCAGTACTTC. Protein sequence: CASSSLGGTYEQYF.

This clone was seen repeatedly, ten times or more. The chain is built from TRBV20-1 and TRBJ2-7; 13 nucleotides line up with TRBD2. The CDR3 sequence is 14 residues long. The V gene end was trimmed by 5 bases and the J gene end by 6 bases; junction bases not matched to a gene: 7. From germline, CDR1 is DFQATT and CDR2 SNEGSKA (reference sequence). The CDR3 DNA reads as TGCAGTGCTTGCACTAGCGGGAGGGCCCTCGAGCAGTACTTC. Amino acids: CSACTSGRALEQYF.

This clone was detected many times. The CDR3 sequence: CASSQEGQGGNSPLHF. CDR3 nucleotides: TGCGCCAGCAGCCAAGAGGGACAGGGAGGAAATTCACCCCTCCACTTT. This chain links TRBV4-3 with TRBJ1-6; 9 bases agree with TRBD1. J was trimmed by 7 bases and V by 0 bases; bases with no gene match: 4. The germline V gene has CDR1 LGHNA and CDR2 YSLEER. CDR3 length: 16 amino acids.

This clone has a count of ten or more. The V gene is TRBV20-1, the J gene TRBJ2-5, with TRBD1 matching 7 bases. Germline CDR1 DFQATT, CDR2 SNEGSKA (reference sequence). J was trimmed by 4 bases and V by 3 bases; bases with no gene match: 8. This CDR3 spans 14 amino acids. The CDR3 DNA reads TGCAGTGCTAGGACAGGGCAGGCTTCAGAGACCCAGTACTTC. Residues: CSARTGQASETQYF.

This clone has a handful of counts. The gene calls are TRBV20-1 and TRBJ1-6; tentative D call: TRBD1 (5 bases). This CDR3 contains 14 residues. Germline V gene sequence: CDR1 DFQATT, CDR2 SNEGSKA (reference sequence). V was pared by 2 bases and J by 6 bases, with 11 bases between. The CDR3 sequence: CSARSGRANSPLHF. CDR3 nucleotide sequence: TGCAGTGCTAGATCGGGCAGGGCTAATTCACCCCTCCACTTT.

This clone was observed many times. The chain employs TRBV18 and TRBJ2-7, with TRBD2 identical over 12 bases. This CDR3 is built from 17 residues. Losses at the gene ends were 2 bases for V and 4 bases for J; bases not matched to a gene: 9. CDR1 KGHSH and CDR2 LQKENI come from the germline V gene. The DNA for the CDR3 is TGTGCCAGCTCACCAAGACTAGCGGGAGCTAGTTCTTACGAGCAGTACTTC. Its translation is CASSPRLAGASSYEQYF.

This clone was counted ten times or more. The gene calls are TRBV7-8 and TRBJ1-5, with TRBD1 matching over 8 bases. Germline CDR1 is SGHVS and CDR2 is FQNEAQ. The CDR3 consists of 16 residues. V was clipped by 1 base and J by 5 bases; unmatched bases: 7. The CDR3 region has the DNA TGTGCCAGCAGCTTAGGGGGACAGGTGGGGCATCAGCCCCAGCATTTT. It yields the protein CASSLGGQVGHQPQHF. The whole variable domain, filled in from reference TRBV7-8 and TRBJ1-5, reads GAGVSQSPRYKVAKRGQDVALRCDPISGHVSLFWYQQALGQGPEFLTYFQNEAQLDKSGLPSDRFFAERPEGSVSTLKIQRTQQEDSAVYLCASSLGGQVGHQPQHFGDGTRLSIL.